The 13 T cell receptor beta chains given below trace back to one sample, sequenced in a study of cytomegalovirus exposure and HLA in healthy donors. Primers: 60 Vbeta forward and 13 Jbeta reverse. Clones were sequenced by immunoSEQ multiplex PCR, and TCRdb holds only the in-frame ones, with some missing. Of 85,000 to 130,000 clones in the sample, 84% were seen once. The sample taken for sequencing was PBMCs. The receptors derive from a woman between 18 and 29 years old in good health and CMV-seronegative.

This clone showed up just a few times. The chain combines TRBV4-3 with TRBJ2-1, with D hard to call. This CDR3 comprises 15 residues. Germline assignment: CDR1 LGHNA and CDR2 YSLEER. Between the trimmed V and J ends, which lost 2 bases and 8 bases, there was a span of 16 bases. The CDR3 region has the DNA TGCGCCAGCAGCCAACGGTTCGCTAGTCACCATGAGCAGTTCTTC. Protein product: CASSQRFASHHEQFF.

J is TRBJ2-5 and V is TRBV9; D not resolved. Germline assignment: CDR1 SGDLS and CDR2 YYNGEE. The CDR3 spans 15 residues. V was pared by 2 bases and J by 5 bases, with 16 bases between. In DNA form, the CDR3 reads TGTGCCAGCAGCGTTTCCCCTTTGTTTCAGGAGACCCAGTACTTC. Translating gives CASSVSPLFQETQYF.

The gene calls are TRBV2 and TRBJ1-6; no reliable D call. This CDR3 comprises 13 residues. The V end lost 8 bases, the J end lost 13 bases, and 18 bases lay between the germline ends. The germline CDR1 and CDR2 sequences are SNHLY and FYNNEI. This chain's CDR3 is CASAHQEFWPLHF. The DNA for the CDR3 is TGTGCCAGCGCACACCAAGAATTCTGGCCCCTCCACTTT. Using reference TRBV2 and TRBJ1-6 for the parts outside the CDR3, the full variable domain is EPEVTQTPSHQVTQMGQEVILRCVPISNHLYFYWYRQILGQKVEFLVSFYNNEISEKSEIFDDQFSVERPDGSNFTLKIRSTKLEDSAMYFCASAHQEFWPLHFGNGTRLTVT.

This chain links TRBV7-3 with TRBJ2-5, with D maybe TRBD1 (5 bases). Trimming took 0 bases from V and 5 from J, leaving 7 bases between them. The germline gives CDR1 SGHTA, CDR2 FQGTGA. CDR3 length equals 13 residues. CDR3 nucleotide sequence: TGTGCCAGCAGCTTAACGGGGCTGGAGACCCAGTACTTC. The encoded protein is CASSLTGLETQYF.

The chain links TRBV19 to TRBJ1-2, with 8 bases lining up with TRBD1. Trimming at V came to 7 bases and at J to 2 bases, leaving 6 bases not matched to a gene. This CDR3 has 14 amino acids. Germline V gene data show CDR1 as LNHDA and CDR2 as SQIVND (reference sequence). DNA for the CDR3: TGTGCCAGTACCCGGGACAGGCTAAACTATGGCTACACCTTC. Residues: CASTRDRLNYGYTF.

This chain connects TRBV7-9 to TRBJ1-1; perhaps TRBD1 as D (6 bases). The V gene's germline CDR1 is SEHNR and CDR2 FQNEAQ (reference sequence). Trimming removed 2 bases from V and 3 bases from J, with 10 bases in between. The CDR3 runs 14 residues. In DNA form, the CDR3 reads TGTGCCAGCAGCTTAAGTTCAGGGGACACTGAAGCTTTCTTT. Its translation is CASSLSSGDTEAFF.

The V call is TRBV11-2, the J call TRBJ1-2; D is perhaps TRBD1 (5 bases). The CDR3 consists of 12 residues. CDR1 is SGHAT and CDR2 is FQNNGV in the germline V gene. The V gene lost 2 bases and the J gene lost 6 bases, with 7 bases spanning the gap. DNA of the CDR3: TGTGCCAGCAGCTTAACAGGTGATGGCTACACCTTC. As protein: CASSLTGDGYTF.

The V gene is TRBV28, the J gene TRBJ2-2; D not certain. This CDR3 spans 15 amino acids. V gave up 2 bases and J gave up 0 bases, with 7 bases separating them. Germline V gene lookup returns CDR1 MDHEN and CDR2 SYDVKM. CDR3 in amino acids: CASSLSAANTGELFF. CDR3 coding DNA: TGTGCCAGCAGTTTAAGTGCAGCGAACACCGGGGAGCTGTTTTTT.

The CDR3 is CASSLVRARSQYF. CDR3 nucleotide sequence: TGTGCCAGCAGCCTTGTTCGTGCCAGGTCGCAGTATTTT. This chain uses TRBV4-2 with TRBJ2-3; D call uncertain. Per the germline V gene, CDR1 is LGHNA and CDR2 is YNFKEQ. This CDR3 comprises 13 residues. V lost 4 bases, J lost 10 bases, and 15 bases lay in between.

The chain combines TRBV10-2 with TRBJ1-5, with 8 bases identical to TRBD1. J lost 2 bases, V lost 6 bases, and 6 bases had no gene match. Germline V gene data show CDR1 as WSHSY and CDR2 as SAAADI. The CDR3 covers 15 residues. The CDR3 here is CASRTGEGGNQPQHF. CDR3 coding DNA: TGCGCCAGCAGGACAGGGGAGGGGGGCAATCAGCCCCAGCATTTT.

The J gene is TRBJ1-4, the V gene TRBV6-5; D perhaps matches TRBD1 (5 bases). V was shortened by 0 bases and J by 7 bases, with 6 bases between the two germline ends. The CDR3 consists of 13 residues. Germline V CDR1 and CDR2: MNHEY, SVGAGI. Here the CDR3 reads CASSYSQGEKLFF. CDR3 nucleotides: TGTGCCAGCAGTTACTCTCAGGGTGAAAAACTGTTTTTT.

The rearrangement links TRBV5-5 to TRBJ2-5, with D maybe TRBD1 (6 bases). V shed 4 bases and J shed 1 base, with 11 bases lying between them. Germline CDR1 and CDR2: SGHKS and YYEKEE (reference sequence). The CDR3 extends over 14 amino acids. The CDR3 nucleotides are TGTGCCAGCAGCCTAAGGACAGCCCAAGAGACCCAGTACTTC. Translating it yields CASSLRTAQETQYF.

The J gene is TRBJ2-7, the V gene TRBV28; 8 bases match TRBD2. Unmatched junction bases numbered 17, after V lost 10 bases and J lost 6 bases. Germline assignment: CDR1 MDHEN and CDR2 SYDVKM. The CDR3 is made up of 15 amino acids. The CDR3 bases are TGTGCCACCCGACCCCCTCGGGGGGGCCTTCGCGAGCAGTACTTC. Protein product: CATRPPRGGLREQYF. The variable domain in full, with the rest retrieved from reference TRBV28 and TRBJ2-7, is DVKVTQSSRYLVKRTGEKVFLECVQDMDHENMFWYRQDPGLGLRLIYFSYDVKMKEKGDIPEGYSVSREKKERFSLILESASTNQTSMYLCATRPPRGGLREQYFGPGTRLTVT.